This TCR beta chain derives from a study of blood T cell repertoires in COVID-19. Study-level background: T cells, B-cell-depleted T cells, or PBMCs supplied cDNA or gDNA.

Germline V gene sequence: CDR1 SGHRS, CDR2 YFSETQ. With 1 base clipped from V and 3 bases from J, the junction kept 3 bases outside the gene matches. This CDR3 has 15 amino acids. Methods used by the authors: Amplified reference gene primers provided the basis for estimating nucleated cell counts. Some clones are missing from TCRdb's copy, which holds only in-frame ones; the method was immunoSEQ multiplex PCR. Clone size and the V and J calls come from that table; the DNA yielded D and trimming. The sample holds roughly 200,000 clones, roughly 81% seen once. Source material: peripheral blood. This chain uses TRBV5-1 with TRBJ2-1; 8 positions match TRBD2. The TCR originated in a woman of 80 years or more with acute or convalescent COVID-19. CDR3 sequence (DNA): TGCGCCAGCAGCTTGATGAGCGGGAGCTACAATGAGCAGTTCTTC. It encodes CASSLMSGSYNEQFF. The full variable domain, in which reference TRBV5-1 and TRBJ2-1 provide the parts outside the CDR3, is KAGVTQTPRYLIKTRGQQVTLSCSPISGHRSVSWYQQTPGQGLQFLFEYFSETQRNKGNFPGRFSGRQFSNSRSEMNVSTLELGDSALYLCASSLMSGSYNEQFFGPGTRLTVL.